This T cell receptor beta chain was identified during a study of shared clonotypes between healthy human individuals. As for the study in general: The study used three CD4 naive, three CD4 memory, two CD8 naive and one CD8 memory plate per donor. Study results and caveats: Sorted-subset samples were not fully sequenced, rarefaction indicated. Clonotype sharing across donors was expected to vary with sequencing depth. Against clonotypes common to all four donors, non-shared ones had lower generation probabilities.

This table comes from immunoSEQ multiplex PCR, and its TCRdb copy is limited to in-frame clones, with some not included. The table shows roughly 1,600,000 clones, with less than 99% occurring only once. About this clone itself: Its specificity is not known.

This CDR3 has 13 amino acids. V gave up 5 bases and J gave up 5 bases, with 9 bases separating them. The germline V gene has CDR1 MRHNA and CDR2 SNTAGT. This clonotype was obtained from a man aged 30 to 45 in good health. J is TRBJ2-2 and V is TRBV6-4; D not resolved. Input material: naive CD4+ T cells sorted from blood. Subset meaning: CD45RA+ positively selected. The DNA for the CDR3 is TGTGCCAGCAGTACAGAGACTACCGGGGAGCTGTTTTTT. It encodes CASSTETTGELFF.